These T cell receptor beta chains were read from a single sample in a study of T cells in Graves' hyperthyroidism and ophthalmopathy. TCRdb used MiXCR to reprocess the multiplex PCR reads, holding one entry per CDR3 protein. The data contain hundreds of thousands of distinct CDR3 sequences, 14% of them singletons. The sequencing sample was made of blood. The origin of the receptors is a woman in her forties with Graves' hyperthyroidism. Both conserved end residues are part of each CDR3. The D gene is left open where the match is weak. Some rows mark clone size as missing; the rest say once, few, many or name a class of expanded clone.

D,J,size,V,length,CDR3,DNA
TRBD2,TRBJ2-1,many,TRBV3-1,16,CASSQRSTSNRNEQFF,TGTGCCAGCAGCCAACGTTCGACTAGCAATCGGAATGAGCAGTTCTTC
TRBD2,TRBJ2-7,many,TRBV14,17,CASSLRQTSGSSYEQYF,TGTGCCAGCAGCCTACGCCAAACTAGCGGGAGCTCCTACGAGCAGTACTTC
.,TRBJ2-5,many,TRBV5-1,14,CASSLDVGSETQYF,TGCGCCAGCAGCTTGGATGTGGGGTCGGAGACCCAGTACTTC
TRBD1,TRBJ1-5,few,TRBV28,12,CASRQGQQPQHF,TGTGCCAGCCGACAGGGGCAGCAGCCCCAGCATTTT
.,TRBJ1-4,many,TRBV12-3/TRBV12-4,13,CASTIGAEERLFF,TGTGCCAGCACTATAGGGGCCGAAGAGCGACTGTTTTTT
TRBD1,TRBJ1-1,few,TRBV29-1,14,CSVASWTGNTEAFF,TGCAGCGTAGCTAGCTGGACAGGGAACACTGAAGCTTTCTTT
TRBD1,TRBJ1-5,.,TRBV4-1,14,CASSSGTGLNPQHF,TGCGCCAGCAGCTCCGGGACAGGCCTTAATCCCCAGCATTTT
.,TRBJ2-3,many,TRBV7-2,16,CASSLADRISTDTQYF,TGTGCCAGCAGCTTAGCGGACCGCATAAGCACAGATACGCAGTATTTT
TRBD2,TRBJ2-3,many,TRBV5-1,17,CASSLDFLAGGTDTQYF,TGCGCCAGCAGCTTGGACTTCCTAGCGGGAGGCACAGATACGCAGTATTTT
.,TRBJ1-3,.,TRBV20-1,11,CSARDLNTIYF,TGCAGTGCTAGAGATCTAAACACCATATATTTT
TRBD2,TRBJ2-1,.,TRBV30,14,CAWSVGLAGYEQFF,TGTGCCTGGAGTGTAGGGCTAGCGGGCTATGAGCAGTTCTTC
.,TRBJ2-6,few,TRBV7-2,15,CASSLFGSGANVLTF,TGTGCCAGCAGCTTATTCGGCTCTGGGGCCAACGTCCTGACTTTC
.,TRBJ2-1,.,TRBV29-1,13,CSVEIEGANEQFF,TGCAGCGTTGAAATCGAGGGAGCCAATGAGCAGTTCTTC
TRBD1,TRBJ1-1,.,TRBV19,16,CASSTNPGTANTEAFF,TGTGCCAGTAGTACCAATCCCGGGACAGCGAACACTGAAGCTTTCTTT
.,TRBJ1-1,many,TRBV12-3/TRBV12-4,14,CASSFPTVNTEAFF,TGTGCCAGCAGTTTTCCGACGGTGAACACTGAAGCTTTCTTT
.,TRBJ2-1,.,TRBV12-3/TRBV12-4,14,CASSPPDQADEQFF,TGTGCCAGCAGTCCGCCGGACCAGGCGGATGAGCAGTTCTTC
.,TRBJ2-7,many,TRBV18,14,CASSPGGYQYEQYF,TGTGCCAGCTCACCAGGGGGCTACCAATACGAGCAGTACTTC
.,TRBJ1-4,once,TRBV15,15,CATSRDPGELEKLFF,TGTGCCACCAGCAGAGATCCAGGGGAGTTGGAAAAACTGTTTTTT
.,TRBJ1-1,many,TRBV10-3,14,CAISRGRMNTEAFF,TGTGCCATCAGTAGGGGTAGAATGAACACTGAAGCTTTCTTT
.,TRBJ1-4,many,TRBV14,14,CASSQGTVGEKLFF,TGTGCCAGCAGCCAAGGGACAGTTGGTGAAAAACTGTTTTTT
.,TRBJ1-1,few,TRBV6-9,10,CASSPIEAFF,TGTGCCAGCAGCCCTATCGAAGCTTTCTTT
.,TRBJ2-7,many,TRBV10-3,16,CAISESTGRGSYEQYF,TGTGCCATCAGTGAGTCCACAGGAAGGGGTTCCTACGAGCAGTACTTC
.,TRBJ2-2,many,TRBV7-3,14,CASSYALETGELFF,TGTGCCAGCAGCTACGCCTTAGAAACCGGGGAGCTGTTTTTT
.,TRBJ2-7,few,TRBV29-1,12,CSVRQSHNEQYF,TGCAGCGTTCGTCAGTCCCACAACGAGCAGTACTTC
TRBD2,TRBJ2-1,many,TRBV20-1,13,CSGTSGGYNEQFF,TGCAGCGGGACTAGCGGCGGGTACAATGAGCAGTTCTTC
TRBD1,TRBJ1-1,many,TRBV12-3/TRBV12-4,14,CASRRTGVRGEAFF,TGTGCCAGCAGGCGAACAGGGGTGAGGGGTGAAGCTTTCTTT
.,TRBJ2-7,few,TRBV29-1,13,CSVERAGSYEQYF,TGCAGCGTTGAGAGGGCAGGGTCCTACGAGCAGTACTTC
.,TRBJ2-7,many,TRBV30,11,CGLREGHRQYF,TGTGGCCTAAGGGAAGGTCATCGGCAGTACTTC